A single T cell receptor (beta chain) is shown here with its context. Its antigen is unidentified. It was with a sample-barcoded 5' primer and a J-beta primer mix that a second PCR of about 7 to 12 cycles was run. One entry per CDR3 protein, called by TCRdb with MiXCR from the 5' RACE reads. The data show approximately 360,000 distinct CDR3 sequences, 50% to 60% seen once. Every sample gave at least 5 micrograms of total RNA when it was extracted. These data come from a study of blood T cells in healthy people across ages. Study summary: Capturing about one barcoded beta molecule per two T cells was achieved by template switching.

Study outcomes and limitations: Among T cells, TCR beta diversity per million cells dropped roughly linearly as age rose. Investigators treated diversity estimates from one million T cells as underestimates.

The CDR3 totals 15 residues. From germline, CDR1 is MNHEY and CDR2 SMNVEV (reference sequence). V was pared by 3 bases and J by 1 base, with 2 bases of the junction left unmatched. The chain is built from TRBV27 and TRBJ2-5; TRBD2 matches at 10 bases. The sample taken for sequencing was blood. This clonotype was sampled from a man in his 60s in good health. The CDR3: CASSFSGRLQETQYF. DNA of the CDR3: TGTGCCAGCAGTTTTAGCGGGAGGCTCCAAGAGACCCAGTACTTC.